This T cell receptor (beta chain) was found in a study of cytomegalovirus exposure and HLA in healthy donors. Vbeta (60) and Jbeta (13) primers were used in the PCR. TCRdb's copy holds only in-frame clones and misses some; the assay was immunoSEQ multiplex PCR. The top ten hold roughly 1.4% of the sample, which has more than 150,000 clones, about 85% seen once. The CDR3 is 16 amino acids. The J segment lost 4 bases and the V segment lost 3 bases, leaving 7 bases of the junction unmatched. Germline V gives CDR1 KGHSH, CDR2 LQKENI. As regards this clone: Its antigen is currently unknown.

Findings and caveats of the study: Later work found most CMV-associated TCR beta chains apparently HLA-restricted. Among TCR beta chains, those listed as cytomegalovirus-associated numbered approximately 150. In a later analysis, HLA-C alleles had the fewest associated TCRs, DRB1 alleles the most.

The V gene is TRBV18, the J gene TRBJ2-4; 9 nucleotides align to TRBD1. The TCR originated in a man aged 45-60 years in good health and CMV-seropositive. Sequences were obtained from PBMCs. CDR3: CASSPPGTGLKNIQYF. The DNA for the CDR3 is TGTGCCAGCTCACCCCCCGGGACAGGGCTGAAAAACATTCAGTACTTC.